This T cell receptor beta chain was retrieved from a study of shared clonotypes between healthy human individuals. Study outcomes and limitations: The researchers took only blood, and tissue repertoires probably look different.

Germline CDR1 is KGHSH and CDR2 is LQKENI. The CDR3 has 16 amino acids. Trimming cost V 3 bases and J 6 bases; bases outside gene matches: 7. Authors' methods: For the immunoSEQ data, sequences were junction-only without quality scores, so filtering differed. Data came from immunoSEQ multiplex PCR; TCRdb stores just in-frame clones and leaves some out. V and J calls and clone size are those listed in that table; D and trimming were worked out from the DNA. Of 75,000 to 100,000 clones listed, roughly 45% were seen once; the top ten hold roughly 15%. About this clone: The antigen is unknown.

This receptor was obtained from a woman between 40 and 50 years old in good health. Some clones in this sample may be carry-over from other donors' samples. J is TRBJ2-7 and V is TRBV18; 14 nucleotides align to TRBD2. Sequencing input: PBMCs. The CDR3 sequence: CASSPRTSGRMGEQYF. The DNA of the CDR3 is TGTGCCAGCTCACCGCGGACTAGCGGGAGGATGGGCGAGCAGTACTTC.